Sequencing of this TCR beta chain was carried out in a study of patients and donors after allogeneic stem cell transplantation. This clonotype has more than one count but fewer than ten. In TCRdb, the RT-PCR reads were re-called with MiXCR into one record per CDR3 protein. The repertoire consists of roughly 140,000 distinct CDR3 sequences, with approximately 40% occurring once and the leading ten covering around 50%. The CDR3 spans 15 residues. V was clipped by 3 bases and J by 3 bases, with 14 bases between them. CDR1 is MNHEY and CDR2 is SMNVEV in the germline V gene (reference sequence). The V gene is TRBV27, the J gene TRBJ1-1; TRBD1 might be the D (6 bases). This TCR came from a human donor who was either an allogeneic HSCT recipient or a stem cell or donor lymphocyte infusion donor (not recorded which). It is not recorded whose cells these are; they may come from a transplant donor. The specimen was blood, either unsorted or a sorted T cell fraction (not recorded which). For the CDR3, the DNA is TGTGCCAGCAGTTTGTGGGGGCGAAGGTACACTGAAGCTTTCTTT. This sequence encodes CASSLWGRRYTEAFF.